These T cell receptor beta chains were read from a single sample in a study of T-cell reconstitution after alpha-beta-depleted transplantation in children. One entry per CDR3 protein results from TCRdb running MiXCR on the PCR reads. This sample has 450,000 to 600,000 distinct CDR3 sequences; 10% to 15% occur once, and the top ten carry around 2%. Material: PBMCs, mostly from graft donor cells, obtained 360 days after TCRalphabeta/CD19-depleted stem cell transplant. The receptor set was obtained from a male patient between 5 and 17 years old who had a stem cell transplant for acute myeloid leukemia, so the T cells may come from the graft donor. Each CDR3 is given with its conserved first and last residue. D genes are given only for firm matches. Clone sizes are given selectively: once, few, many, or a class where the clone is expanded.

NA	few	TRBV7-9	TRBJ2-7	CASSLEPVSNEQYF	TGTGCCAGCAGCTTAGAGCCTGTATCTAACGAGCAGTACTTC
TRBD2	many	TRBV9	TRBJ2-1	CASSVDIAGGDNEQFF	TGTGCCAGCAGCGTAGATATAGCGGGAGGGGACAATGAGCAGTTCTTC
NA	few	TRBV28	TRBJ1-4	CASSFGVPKLFF	TGTGCCAGCAGTTTTGGGGTTCCAAAACTGTTTTTT
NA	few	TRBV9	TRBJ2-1	CASSVSPSLNNEQFF	TGTGCCAGCAGCGTCTCACCCAGCTTGAACAATGAGCAGTTCTTC
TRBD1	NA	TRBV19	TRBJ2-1	CASSISSLQGFSNEQFF	TGTGCCAGTAGTATCAGCTCTCTACAGGGGTTCTCCAATGAGCAGTTCTTC
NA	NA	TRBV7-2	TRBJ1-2	CASSLEAGNYGYTF	TGTGCCAGCAGCTTAGAGGCGGGGAACTATGGCTACACCTTC
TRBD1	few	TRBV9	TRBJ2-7	CASSPDRGQREQYF	TGTGCCAGCAGCCCTGACAGGGGGCAACGCGAGCAGTACTTC
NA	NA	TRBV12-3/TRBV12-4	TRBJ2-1	CASSLEGTVSSYNEQFF	TGTGCCAGCAGTTTAGAAGGGACGGTTAGCTCCTACAATGAGCAGTTCTTC
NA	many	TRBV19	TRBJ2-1	CASSIRGKGFF	TGTGCCAGTAGTATACGGGGGAAAGGGTTCTTC
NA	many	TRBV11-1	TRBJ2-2	CASSLWGGASPGELFF	TGTGCCAGCAGCTTATGGGGGGGGGCTAGCCCCGGGGAGCTGTTTTTT
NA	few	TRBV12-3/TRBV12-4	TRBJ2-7	CASSSEIRFSYEQYF	TGTGCCAGCAGCTCGGAGATCCGGTTCTCCTACGAGCAGTACTTC
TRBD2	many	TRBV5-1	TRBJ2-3	CASRIGLAGPTDTQYF	TGCGCCAGCAGGATCGGACTAGCGGGACCTACAGATACGCAGTATTTT
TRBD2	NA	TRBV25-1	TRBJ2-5	CASSDWREGRVTQYF	TGTGCCAGCAGTGATTGGCGGGAGGGCCGGGTGACGCAGTACTTC
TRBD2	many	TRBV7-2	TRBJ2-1	CASSIFSGKANEQFF	TGTGCCAGCAGCATATTTAGCGGGAAGGCCAATGAGCAGTTCTTC
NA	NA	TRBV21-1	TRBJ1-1	CASSKEAPGMNTEAFF	TGTGCCAGCAGCAAAGAGGCCCCCGGTATGAACACTGAAGCTTTCTTT
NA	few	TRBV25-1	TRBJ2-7	CASSEDSPGLGEQYF	TGTGCCAGCAGTGAGGACAGCCCAGGATTGGGCGAGCAGTACTTC
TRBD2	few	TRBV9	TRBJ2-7	CASSVQAGVAPYEQYF	TGTGCCAGCAGCGTTCAAGCGGGAGTCGCCCCCTACGAGCAGTACTTC
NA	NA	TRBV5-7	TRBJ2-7	CASSLDVRTYEQYF	TGTGCCAGCAGCTTGGATGTTAGAACCTACGAGCAGTACTTC
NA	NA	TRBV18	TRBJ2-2	CASSPRMGNTGELFF	TGTGCCAGCTCACCGCGGATGGGGAACACCGGGGAGCTGTTTTTT
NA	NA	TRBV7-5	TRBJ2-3	CFCASTSQGGSTDTQYF	NA
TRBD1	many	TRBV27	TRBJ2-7	CASSPPWTGSSYEQYF	TGTGCCAGCAGTCCTCCATGGACAGGGAGCTCCTACGAGCAGTACTTC
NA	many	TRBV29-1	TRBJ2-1	CSVETPHSSYNEQFF	TGCAGCGTTGAGACCCCGCACAGCTCCTACAATGAGCAGTTCTTC
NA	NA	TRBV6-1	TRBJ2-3	CASSRDTHSSTDTQYF	TGTGCCAGCAGCCGGGACACCCATTCTAGCACAGATACGCAGTATTTT
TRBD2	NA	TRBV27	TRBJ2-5	CASSRLAGEDETQYF	TGTGCCAGCAGTCGACTAGCGGGAGAGGACGAGACCCAGTACTTC
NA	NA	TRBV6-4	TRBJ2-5	CASSDPTNRGISLETQYF	TGTGCCAGCAGTGATCCGACAAATAGGGGGATAAGTTTGGAGACCCAGTACTTC
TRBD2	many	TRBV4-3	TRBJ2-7	CASSPGRVAYEQYF	TGCGCCAGCAGCCCCGGGAGGGTCGCCTACGAGCAGTACTTC
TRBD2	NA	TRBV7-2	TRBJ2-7	CASPVAGTIYEQYF	TGTGCCAGCCCCGTAGCGGGAACAATTTACGAGCAGTACTTC
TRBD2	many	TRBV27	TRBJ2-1	CASSPGTSGRNEQFF	TGCGCCAGCAGCCCCGGGACTAGCGGGAGGAATGAGCAGTTCTTC
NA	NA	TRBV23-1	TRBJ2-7	CASSHQDSYEQYF	TGCGCCAGCAGTCACCAGGACAGCTACGAGCAGTACTTC
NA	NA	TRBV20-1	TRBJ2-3	CSASRGAGNSDTQYF	TGCAGTGCTAGTCGAGGGGCGGGTAATTCAGATACGCAGTATTTT
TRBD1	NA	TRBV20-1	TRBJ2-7	CSAREGPGTGTYEQYF	TGCAGTGCTAGAGAAGGCCCCGGGACAGGGACCTACGAGCAGTACTTC
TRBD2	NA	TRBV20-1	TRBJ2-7	CSPGTSGRANVREQYF	TGCAGCCCTGGGACTAGCGGGAGGGCCAATGTGAGAGAGCAGTACTTC
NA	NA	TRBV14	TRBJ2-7	CASSQEGGRTYEQYF	TGTGCCAGCAGCCAAGAGGGCGGACGAACCTACGAGCAGTACTTC
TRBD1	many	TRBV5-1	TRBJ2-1	CASSLGQGFHEQFF	TGCGCCAGCAGCTTGGGACAGGGGTTTCATGAGCAGTTCTTC
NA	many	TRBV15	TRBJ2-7	CATSRDLGNNYEQYF	TGTGCCACCAGCAGGGACCTCGGGAACAACTACGAGCAGTACTTC
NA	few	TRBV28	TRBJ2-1	CASSPATRDARGSWYNEQFF	TGTGCCAGCAGCCCTGCAACCAGGGACGCGAGGGGCAGTTGGTACAATGAGCAGTTCTTC
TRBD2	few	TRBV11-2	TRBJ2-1	CASSHQEPTSGDYNEQFF	TGTGCCAGCAGCCACCAGGAGCCCACTAGCGGGGACTACAATGAGCAGTTCTTC
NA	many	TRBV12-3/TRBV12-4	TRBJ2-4	CASSLADIQYF	TGTGCCAGCAGTTTAGCTGACATTCAGTACTTC
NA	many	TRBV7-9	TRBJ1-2	CASSLRGDYGYTF	TGTGCCAGCAGCTTACGGGGGGACTATGGCTACACCTTC
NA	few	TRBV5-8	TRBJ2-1	CASSWGAGLSYNEQFF	TGTGCCAGCAGCTGGGGGGCAGGGCTCTCGTACAATGAGCAGTTCTTC
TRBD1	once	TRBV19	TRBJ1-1	CASSIGGQGDSNTEAFF	TGTGCCAGTAGTATAGGGGGGCAGGGGGACTCGAACACTGAAGCTTTCTTT
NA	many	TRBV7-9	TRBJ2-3	CASSLWRGDTQYF	TGTGCCAGCAGCTTATGGCGGGGAGATACGCAGTATTTT
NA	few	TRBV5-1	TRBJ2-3	CASSLEGTRTDTQYF	TGCGCCAGCAGCTTGGAGGGTACCCGCACAGATACGCAGTATTTT
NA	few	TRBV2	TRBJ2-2	CASSEDRGRAGELFF	TGTGCCAGCAGTGAAGACAGGGGGAGGGCCGGGGAGCTGTTTTTT
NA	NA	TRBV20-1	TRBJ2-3	CSAPTSSPNTDTQYF	TGCAGTGCGCCTACTAGCTCCCCCAACACAGATACGCAGTATTTT
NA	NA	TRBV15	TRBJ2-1	CATSRDQVNEQFF	TGTGCCACCAGCAGAGATCAGGTGAACGAGCAGTTCTTC
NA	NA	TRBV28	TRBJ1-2	CASSPPGRQAGYTF	TGTGCCAGCAGTCCCCCCGGACGGCAGGCCGGCTACACCTTC
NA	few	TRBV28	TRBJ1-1	CASIIGGRNTEAFF	TGTGCCAGCATCATAGGGGGGCGGAACACTGAAGCTTTCTTT
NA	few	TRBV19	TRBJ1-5	CASSIVGTNQPQHF	TGTGCCAGTAGTATAGTGGGCACCAATCAGCCCCAGCATTTT
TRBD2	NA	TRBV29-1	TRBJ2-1	CSVEDTGLGFEQFF	TGCAGCGTTGAAGATACGGGACTAGGGTTTGAGCAGTTCTTC
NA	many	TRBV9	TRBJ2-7	CASSVGAGDEQYF	TGTGCCAGCAGCGTAGGGGCAGGGGACGAGCAGTACTTC
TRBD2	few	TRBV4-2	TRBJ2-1	CASSQARTSGYNEQFF	TGTGCCAGCAGCCAAGCTAGGACTAGCGGGTACAATGAGCAGTTCTTC
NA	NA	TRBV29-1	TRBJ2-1	CSVEIRGESYNEQFF	TGCAGCGTTGAGATTAGGGGGGAGTCTTACAATGAGCAGTTCTTC
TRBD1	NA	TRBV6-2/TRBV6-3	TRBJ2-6	CASSYTKGVFRDRGSRANVLTF	TGTGCCAGCAGTTACACCAAGGGCGTGTTTCGGGACAGGGGATCCAGGGCCAACGTCCTGACTTTC
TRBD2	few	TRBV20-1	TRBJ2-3	CSARRGTIPSTDTQYF	TGCAGTGCTCGCCGCGGGACTATTCCTAGCACAGATACGCAGTATTTT
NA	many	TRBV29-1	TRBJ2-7	CSVGGVHEQYF	TGCAGCGTTGGGGGGGTCCACGAGCAGTACTTC
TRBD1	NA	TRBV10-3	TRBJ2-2	CAISRSGTASTGELFF	TGTGCCATCAGTCGATCCGGGACAGCATCCACCGGGGAGCTGTTTTTT
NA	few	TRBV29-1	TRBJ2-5	CSVDRAGTQYF	TGCAGCGTTGATCGGGCGGGGACCCAGTACTTC
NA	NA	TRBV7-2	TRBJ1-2	CASSRPGHNSGVNTF	TGTGCCAGCAGCCGTCCGGGACACAACAGCGGGGTGAACACCTTC